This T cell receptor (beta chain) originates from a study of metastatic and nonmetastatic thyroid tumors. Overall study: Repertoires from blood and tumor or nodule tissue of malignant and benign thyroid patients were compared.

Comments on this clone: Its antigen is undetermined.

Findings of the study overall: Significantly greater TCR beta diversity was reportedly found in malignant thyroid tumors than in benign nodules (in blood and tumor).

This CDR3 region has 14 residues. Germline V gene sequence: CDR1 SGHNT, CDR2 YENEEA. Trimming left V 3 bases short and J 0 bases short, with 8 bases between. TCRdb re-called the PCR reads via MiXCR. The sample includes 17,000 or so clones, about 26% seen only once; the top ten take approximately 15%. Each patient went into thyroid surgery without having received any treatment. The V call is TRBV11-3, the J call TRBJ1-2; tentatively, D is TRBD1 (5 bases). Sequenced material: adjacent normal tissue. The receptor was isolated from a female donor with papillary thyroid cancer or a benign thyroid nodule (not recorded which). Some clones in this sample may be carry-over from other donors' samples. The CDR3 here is CASSFEGPNYGYTF. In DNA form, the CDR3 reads TGTGCCAGCAGCTTCGAGGGACCTAACTATGGCTACACCTTC.